This TCR beta chain came from a study of blood T cells in healthy people across ages. The V gene's germline CDR1 is SNHLY and CDR2 FYNNEI. Trimming left V 7 bases short and J 1 base short, with 11 bases between. This CDR3 has 15 amino acids. This clonotype occurred a few times. Peripheral blood from each donor was collected in a volume of 8.5 to 10 milliliters. A second about 7 to 11 cycle PCR used barcoded and J-beta primers. A single record per CDR3 protein comes from TCRdb applying MiXCR to the 5' RACE reads. The sample lists around 520,000 distinct CDR3 sequences, about 28% occurring once. In addition, the sample was reused for a study of T cells of mothers and their children. That work contributes: The authors used all extracted RNA for cDNA synthesis, at approximately 1.5 ug per 15 ul. Per mother, over 9.5 million TCR beta CDR3 reads were obtained; per child, 2.5 million to 3.5 million. In unrelated and related pairs, TCR recombination output is shaped in a similar way by thymic selection.

The sequence was obtained from a boy between 2 and 15 years old in good health. The genes are TRBV2 and TRBJ2-6, with D maybe TRBD1 (5 bases). Sample: blood. CDR3 nucleotide sequence: TGTGCCAGCACAGGGTATGGGTCTGGGGCCAACGTCCTGACTTTC. Its protein is CASTGYGSGANVLTF.